The following is a T cell receptor (beta chain) sequence with its context. These data come from a study of OX40 agonist ivuxolimab in advanced cancers. The data were produced by immunoSEQ multiplex PCR, yet TCRdb's version contains in-frame clones alone and is incomplete. The data contain more than 45,000 clones, around nine tenths of them seen just once; the ten biggest clones take up approximately 1.5%. The CDR3 runs to 16 residues. V was pared by 1 base and J by 0 bases, with 13 bases between. Looked up from germline, CDR1 is GTSNPN and CDR2 is SVGIG (reference sequence). Specimen: CD4+ or CD8+ T cells sorted from blood, collected in a trial of the OX40 agonist ivuxolimab. J is TRBJ1-3 and V is TRBV30; the D gene is possibly TRBD1 (6 bases). This sequence originates from an adult with an advanced solid tumor such as melanoma, head and neck, liver or kidney cancer. The CDR3 DNA follows: TGTGCCTGGAGTGGGCCGACAGGACACTCTGGAAACACCATATATTTT. This encodes CAWSGPTGHSGNTIYF.